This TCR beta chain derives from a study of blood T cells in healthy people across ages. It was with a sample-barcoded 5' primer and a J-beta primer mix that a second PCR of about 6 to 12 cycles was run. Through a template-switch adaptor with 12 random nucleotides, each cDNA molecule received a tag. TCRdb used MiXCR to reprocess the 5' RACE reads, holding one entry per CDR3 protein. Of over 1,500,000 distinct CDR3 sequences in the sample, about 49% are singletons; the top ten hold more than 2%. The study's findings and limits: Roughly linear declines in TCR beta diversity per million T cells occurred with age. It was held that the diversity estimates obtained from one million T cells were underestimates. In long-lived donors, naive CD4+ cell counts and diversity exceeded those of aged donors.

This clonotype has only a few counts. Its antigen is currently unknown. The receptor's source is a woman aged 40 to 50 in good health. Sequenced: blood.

The CDR3 coding sequence is TGCGCCAGCAGATTAAAGGCACCCTATTCCTACGAGCAGTACTTC. Its protein product is CASRLKAPYSYEQYF. This chain joins TRBV5-1 and TRBJ2-7; D is undetermined. Deletions cut 5 bases from V and 1 base from J, with 16 bases between. The CDR3 extends over 15 amino acids. From germline, CDR1 is SGHRS and CDR2 YFSETQ.